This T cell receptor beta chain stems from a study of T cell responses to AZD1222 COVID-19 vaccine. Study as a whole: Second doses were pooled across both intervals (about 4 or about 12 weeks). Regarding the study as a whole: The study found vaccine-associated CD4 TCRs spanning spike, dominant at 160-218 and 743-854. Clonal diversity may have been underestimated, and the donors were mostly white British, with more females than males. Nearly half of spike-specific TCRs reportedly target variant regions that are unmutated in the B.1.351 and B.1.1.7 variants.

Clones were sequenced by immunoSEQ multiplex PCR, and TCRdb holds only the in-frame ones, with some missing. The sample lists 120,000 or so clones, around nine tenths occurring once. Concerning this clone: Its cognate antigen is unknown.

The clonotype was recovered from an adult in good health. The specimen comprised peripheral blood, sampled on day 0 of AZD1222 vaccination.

This chain's CDR3 is CASRYGAKNIQYF. Written as DNA, the CDR3 is TGTGCCAGCAGGTATGGAGCCAAAAACATTCAGTACTTC. The chain has TRBV12-3 or TRBV12-4 and TRBJ2-4, with D hard to call. The CDR3 is 13 residues long. V was clipped by 6 bases and J by 0 bases, with 6 bases between them.